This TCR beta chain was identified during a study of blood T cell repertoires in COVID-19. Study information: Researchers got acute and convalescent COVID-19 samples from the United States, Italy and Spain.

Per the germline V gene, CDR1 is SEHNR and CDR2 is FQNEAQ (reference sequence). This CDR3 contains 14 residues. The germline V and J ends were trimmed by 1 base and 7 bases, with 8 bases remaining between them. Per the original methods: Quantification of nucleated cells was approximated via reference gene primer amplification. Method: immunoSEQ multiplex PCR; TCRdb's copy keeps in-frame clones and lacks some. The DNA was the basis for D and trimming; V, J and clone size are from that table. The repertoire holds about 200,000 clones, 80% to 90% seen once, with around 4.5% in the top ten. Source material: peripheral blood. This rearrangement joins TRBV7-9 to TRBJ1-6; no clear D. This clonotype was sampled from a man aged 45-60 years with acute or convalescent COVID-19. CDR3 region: CASSLDSNNSPLHF. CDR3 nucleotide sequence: TGTGCCAGCAGCTTAGACAGTAACAATTCACCCCTCCACTTT.